The 9 T cell receptor beta chains in this list originate from one sample, sequenced in a study of T-cell reconstitution after alpha-beta-depleted transplantation in children. Unique molecular identifiers were used in preparing the TCRbeta library. TCRdb fed the PCR reads into MiXCR, producing one record per CDR3 protein. The sample includes about 580,000 distinct CDR3 sequences, more than 20% of them seen just once. Sequenced material: PBMCs, mostly from graft donor cells, taken 360 days after TCRalphabeta/CD19-depleted stem cell transplant. These receptors came from a boy in the first two years of life who had a stem cell transplant for acute myeloid leukemia, so the T cells may come from the graft donor.

The chain links TRBV5-6 to TRBJ2-1; the match to TRBD1 covers 12 bases. Per germline, CDR1 SGHDT and CDR2 YYEEEE. This CDR3 has 16 residues. The junction had 6 bases not matched to a gene; V was cut back by 4 bases and J by 4 bases. CDR3: CASSKRDRGLYNEQFF. The CDR3 DNA is TGTGCCAGCAGCAAACGGGACAGGGGGCTTTACAATGAGCAGTTCTTC.

This clonotype showed up many times. V is TRBV7-9 and J is TRBJ1-6; unclear D gene. The CDR3 has 17 residues. CDR1 is SEHNR, CDR2 FQNEAQ, per germline (reference sequence). V lost 4 bases, J lost 8 bases, and 21 bases lay in between. The CDR3 sequence: CASSSPGWSKADSPLHF. The CDR3 DNA follows: TGTGCCAGCAGCTCCCCGGGGTGGTCTAAGGCGGATTCACCCCTCCACTTT.

This clonotype was counted only a few times. The rearrangement uses TRBV4-3 and TRBJ2-1; D gene unclear. In germline, CDR1 is LGHNA, CDR2 YSLEER. The V and J ends lost 4 bases and 6 bases respectively, with 13 bases between them. CDR3 length: 14 amino acids. This CDR3 is CASSPQISVNEQFF. The CDR3 DNA follows: TGCGCCAGCAGCCCCCAGATCTCCGTCAATGAGCAGTTCTTC.

Ten or more counts support this clonotype. The chain couples TRBV20-1 to TRBJ2-3; D might be TRBD2 (6 bases). This CDR3 has 15 residues. Germline CDR1 reads DFQATT; CDR2 reads SNEGSKA (reference sequence). Trimming cost V 0 bases and J 6 bases, with 16 bases left between them. CDR3 loop: CSARDRSGHPDTQYF. Here the CDR3 DNA reads TGCAGTGCTAGAGATCGTAGCGGCCACCCGGATACGCAGTATTTT.

This clonotype was observed many times. J is TRBJ2-5 and V is TRBV20-1; no clear D. The CDR3 is 14 residues long. V was cut by 0 bases and J by 5 bases, with 13 bases left in between. Per the germline V gene, CDR1 is DFQATT and CDR2 is SNEGSKA (reference sequence). As DNA, the CDR3 is TGCAGTGCTAGAGATCTAGAACTGACGGAGACCCAGTACTTC. As protein: CSARDLELTETQYF.

V usage is TRBV6-1 and J usage is TRBJ1-5; TRBD1 is a possible D gene (5 bases). V shed 7 bases and J shed 1 base, with 17 bases lying between them. CDR1 is MNHNS and CDR2 is SASEGT in the germline V gene. The CDR3 length is 16 residues. Written as DNA, the CDR3 is TGTGCCAGCATCCAGTCGGGGAGGGGAAGCAATCAGCCCCAGCATTTT. This codes for CASIQSGRGSNQPQHF.

This clonotype has at least ten counts. The chain links TRBV20-1 to TRBJ2-2; a possible D gene is TRBD2 (7 bases). Germline CDR1 and CDR2: DFQATT and SNEGSKA (reference sequence). The germline V and J ends were trimmed by 1 base and 4 bases, with 10 bases remaining between them. This CDR3 has 14 amino acids. CDR3 sequence (DNA): TGCAGTGCTAGAGGGGGGGGCAGCACCGGGGAGCTGTTTTTT. This sequence encodes CSARGGGSTGELFF.

This clonotype was found a few times. The chain uses TRBV4-3 and TRBJ2-2; no clear D. Trimming took off 2 bases at V and 8 bases at J, with 9 bases between the two ends. The CDR3 extends over 13 amino acids. Germline CDR1 LGHNA, CDR2 YSLEER. CDR3 amino acids: CASSQRRWGELFF. CDR3 DNA: TGCGCCAGCAGCCAACGACGGTGGGGGGAGCTGTTTTTT.

The sample holds a few counts of this clonotype. The chain couples TRBV4-3 to TRBJ2-5, with D possibly being TRBD1 or TRBD2 (6 bases each). This CDR3 is built from 15 residues. V gave up 1 base and J gave up 4 bases, with 13 bases separating them. CDR1 is LGHNA, CDR2 YSLEER, per germline. CDR3 sequence reads: CASSQGYKGGETQYF. In nucleotides, the CDR3 is TGCGCCAGCAGCCAAGGTTATAAGGGGGGAGAGACCCAGTACTTC.